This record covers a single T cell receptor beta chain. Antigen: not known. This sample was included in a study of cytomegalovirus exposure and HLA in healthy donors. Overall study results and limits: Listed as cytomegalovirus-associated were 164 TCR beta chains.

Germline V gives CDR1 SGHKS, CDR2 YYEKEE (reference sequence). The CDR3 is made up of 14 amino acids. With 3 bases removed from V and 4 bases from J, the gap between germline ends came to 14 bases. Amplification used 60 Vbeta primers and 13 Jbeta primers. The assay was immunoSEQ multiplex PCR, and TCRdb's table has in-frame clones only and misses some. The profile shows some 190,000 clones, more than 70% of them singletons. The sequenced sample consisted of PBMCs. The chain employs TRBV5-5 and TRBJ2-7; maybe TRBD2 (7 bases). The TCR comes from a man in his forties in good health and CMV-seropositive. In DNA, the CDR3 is TGTGCCAGCAGCTCCGGGGGGCTAGGGTACGAGCAGTACTTC. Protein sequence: CASSSGGLGYEQYF.